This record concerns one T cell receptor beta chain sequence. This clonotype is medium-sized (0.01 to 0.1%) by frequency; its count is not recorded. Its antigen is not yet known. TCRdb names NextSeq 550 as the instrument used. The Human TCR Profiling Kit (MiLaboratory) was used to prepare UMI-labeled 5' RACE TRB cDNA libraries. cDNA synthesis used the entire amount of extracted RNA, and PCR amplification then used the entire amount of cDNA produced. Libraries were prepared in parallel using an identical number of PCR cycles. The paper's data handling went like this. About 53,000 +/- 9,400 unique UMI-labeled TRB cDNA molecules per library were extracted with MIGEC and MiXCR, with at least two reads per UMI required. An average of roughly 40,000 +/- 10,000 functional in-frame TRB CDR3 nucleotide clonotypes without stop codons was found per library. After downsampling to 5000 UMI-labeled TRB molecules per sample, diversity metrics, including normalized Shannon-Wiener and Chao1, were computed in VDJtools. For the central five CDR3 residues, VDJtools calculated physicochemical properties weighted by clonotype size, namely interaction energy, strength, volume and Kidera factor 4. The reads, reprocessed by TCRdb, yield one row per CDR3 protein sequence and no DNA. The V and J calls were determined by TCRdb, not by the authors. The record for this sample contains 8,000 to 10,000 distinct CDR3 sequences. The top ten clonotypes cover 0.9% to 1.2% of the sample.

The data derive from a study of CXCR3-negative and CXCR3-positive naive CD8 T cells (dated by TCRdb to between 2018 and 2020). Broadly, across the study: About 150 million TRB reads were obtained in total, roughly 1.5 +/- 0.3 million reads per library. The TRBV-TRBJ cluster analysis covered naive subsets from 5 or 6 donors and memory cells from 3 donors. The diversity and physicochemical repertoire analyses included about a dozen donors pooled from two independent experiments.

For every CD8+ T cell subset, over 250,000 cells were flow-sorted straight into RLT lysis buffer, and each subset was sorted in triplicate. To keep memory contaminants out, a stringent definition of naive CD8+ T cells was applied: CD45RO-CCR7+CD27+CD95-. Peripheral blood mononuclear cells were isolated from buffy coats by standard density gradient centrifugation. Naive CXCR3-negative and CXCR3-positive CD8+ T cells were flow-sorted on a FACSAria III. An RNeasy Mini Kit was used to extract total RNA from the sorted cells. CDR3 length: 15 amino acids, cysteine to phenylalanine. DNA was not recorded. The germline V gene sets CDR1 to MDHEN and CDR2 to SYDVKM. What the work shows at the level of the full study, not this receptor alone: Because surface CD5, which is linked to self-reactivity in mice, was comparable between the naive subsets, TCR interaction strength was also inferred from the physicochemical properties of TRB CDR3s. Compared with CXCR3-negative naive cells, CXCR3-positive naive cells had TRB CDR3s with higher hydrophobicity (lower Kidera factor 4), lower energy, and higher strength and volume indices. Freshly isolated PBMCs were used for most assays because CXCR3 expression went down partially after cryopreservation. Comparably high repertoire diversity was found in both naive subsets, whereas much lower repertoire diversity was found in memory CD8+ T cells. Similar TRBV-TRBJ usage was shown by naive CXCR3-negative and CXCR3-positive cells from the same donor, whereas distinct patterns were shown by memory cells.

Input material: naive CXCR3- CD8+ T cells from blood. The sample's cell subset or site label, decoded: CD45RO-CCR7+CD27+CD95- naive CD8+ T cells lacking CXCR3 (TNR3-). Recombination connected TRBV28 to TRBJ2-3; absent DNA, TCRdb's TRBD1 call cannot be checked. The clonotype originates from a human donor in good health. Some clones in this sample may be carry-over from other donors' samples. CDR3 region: CASSTGAHPTDTQYF.